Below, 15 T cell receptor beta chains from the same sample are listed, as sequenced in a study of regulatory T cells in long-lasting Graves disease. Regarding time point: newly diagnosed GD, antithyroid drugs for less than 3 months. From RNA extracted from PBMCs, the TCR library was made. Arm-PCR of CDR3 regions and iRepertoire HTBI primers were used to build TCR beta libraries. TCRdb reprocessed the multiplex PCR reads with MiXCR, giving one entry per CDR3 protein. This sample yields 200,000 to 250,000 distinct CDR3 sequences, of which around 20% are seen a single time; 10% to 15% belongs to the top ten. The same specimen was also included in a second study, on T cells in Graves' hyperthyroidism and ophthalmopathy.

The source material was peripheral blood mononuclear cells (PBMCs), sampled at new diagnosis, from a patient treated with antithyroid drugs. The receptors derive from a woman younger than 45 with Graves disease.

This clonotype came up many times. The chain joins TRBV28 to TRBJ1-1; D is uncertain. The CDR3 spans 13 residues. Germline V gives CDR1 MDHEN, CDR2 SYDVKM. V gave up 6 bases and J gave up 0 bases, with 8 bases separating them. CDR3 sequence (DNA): TGTGCCAGCAGACCATTATTGAACACTGAAGCTTTCTTT. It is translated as CASRPLLNTEAFF. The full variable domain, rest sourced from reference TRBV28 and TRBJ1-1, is DVKVTQSSRYLVKRTGEKVFLECVQDMDHENMFWYRQDPGLGLRLIYFSYDVKMKEKGDIPEGYSVSREKKERFSLILESASTNQTSMYLCASRPLLNTEAFFGQGTRLTVV.

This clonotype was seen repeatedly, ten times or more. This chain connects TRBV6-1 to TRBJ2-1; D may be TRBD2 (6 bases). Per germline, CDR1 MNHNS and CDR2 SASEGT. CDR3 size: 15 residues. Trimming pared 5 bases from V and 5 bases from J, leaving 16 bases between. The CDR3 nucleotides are TGTGCCAGCAGTCTTACTAGCCCGGGGCACAATGAGCAGTTCTTC. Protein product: CASSLTSPGHNEQFF.

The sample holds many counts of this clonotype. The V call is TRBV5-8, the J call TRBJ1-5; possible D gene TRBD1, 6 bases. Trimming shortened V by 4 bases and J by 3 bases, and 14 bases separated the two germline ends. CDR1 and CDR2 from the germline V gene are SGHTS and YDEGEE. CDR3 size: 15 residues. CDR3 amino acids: CASSQSWTDNQPQHF. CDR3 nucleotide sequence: TGTGCCAGCAGCCAATCCTGGACAGACAATCAGCCCCAGCATTTT.

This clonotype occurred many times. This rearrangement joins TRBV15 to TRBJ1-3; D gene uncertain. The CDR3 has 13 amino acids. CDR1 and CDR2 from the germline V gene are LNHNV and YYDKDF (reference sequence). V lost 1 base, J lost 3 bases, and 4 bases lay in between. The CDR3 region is CATSRGGGNTIYF. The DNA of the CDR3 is TGTGCCACCAGCAGAGGAGGTGGAAACACCATATATTTT.

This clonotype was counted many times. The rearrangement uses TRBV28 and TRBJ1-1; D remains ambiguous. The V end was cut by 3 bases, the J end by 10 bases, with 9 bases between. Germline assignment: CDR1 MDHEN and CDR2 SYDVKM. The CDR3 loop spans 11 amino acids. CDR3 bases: TGTGCCAGCAGTTTTAAAGGGCGAGCTTTCTTT. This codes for CASSFKGRAFF.

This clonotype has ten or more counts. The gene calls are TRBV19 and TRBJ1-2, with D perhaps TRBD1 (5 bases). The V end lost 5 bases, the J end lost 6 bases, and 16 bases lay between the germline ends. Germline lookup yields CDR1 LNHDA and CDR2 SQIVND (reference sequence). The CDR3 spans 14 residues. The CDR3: CASSSQKQGDGYTF. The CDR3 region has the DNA TGTGCCAGTAGTTCTCAAAAGCAGGGAGATGGCTACACCTTC.

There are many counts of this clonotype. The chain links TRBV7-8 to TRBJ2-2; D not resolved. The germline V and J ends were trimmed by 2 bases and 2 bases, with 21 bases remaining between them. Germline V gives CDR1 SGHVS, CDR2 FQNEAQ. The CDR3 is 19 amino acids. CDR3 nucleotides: TGTGCCAGCAGCTTAACCCTCCCGCGAGTCCGCATAAACACCGGGGAGCTGTTTTTT. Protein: CASSLTLPRVRINTGELFF.

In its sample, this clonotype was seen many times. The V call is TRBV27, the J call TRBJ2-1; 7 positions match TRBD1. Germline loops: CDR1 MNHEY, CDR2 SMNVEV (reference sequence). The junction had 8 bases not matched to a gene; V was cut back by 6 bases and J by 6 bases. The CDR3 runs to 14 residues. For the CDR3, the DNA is TGTGCCAGCAGCATCGGACAGGCGAGCAATGAGCAGTTCTTC. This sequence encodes CASSIGQASNEQFF.

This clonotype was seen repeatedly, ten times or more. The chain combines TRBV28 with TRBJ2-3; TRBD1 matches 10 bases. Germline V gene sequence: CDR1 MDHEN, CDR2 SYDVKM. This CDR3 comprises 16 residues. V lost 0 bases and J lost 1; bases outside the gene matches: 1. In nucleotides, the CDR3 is TGTGCCAGCAGTTTATGGGGGACAGGGGGCACAGATACGCAGTATTTT. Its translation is CASSLWGTGGTDTQYF.

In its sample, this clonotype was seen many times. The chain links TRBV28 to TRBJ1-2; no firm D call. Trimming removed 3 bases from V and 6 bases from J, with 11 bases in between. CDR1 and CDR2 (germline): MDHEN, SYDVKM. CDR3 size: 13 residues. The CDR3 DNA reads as TGTGCCAGCAGTTTTCCGACCTCCAATGGCTACACCTTC. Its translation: CASSFPTSNGYTF.

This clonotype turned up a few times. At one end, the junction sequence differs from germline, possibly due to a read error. The CDR3 region is CAGSTDSNTEAFF. The CDR3 DNA reads as TGTGCCGGCAGTACTGATTCGAACACTGAAGCTTTCTTT. This rearrangement joins TRBV9 to TRBJ1-1; D is ambiguous. CDR1 and CDR2 (germline): SGDLS, YYNGEE. The CDR3 consists of 13 residues. The whole variable domain, remainder taken from reference TRBV9 and TRBJ1-1, is DSGVTQTPKHLITATGQRVTLRCSPRSGDLSVYWYQQSLDQGLQFLIQYYNGEERAKGNILERFSAQQFPDLHSELNLSSLELGDSALYFCAGSTDSNTEAFFGQGTRLTVV.

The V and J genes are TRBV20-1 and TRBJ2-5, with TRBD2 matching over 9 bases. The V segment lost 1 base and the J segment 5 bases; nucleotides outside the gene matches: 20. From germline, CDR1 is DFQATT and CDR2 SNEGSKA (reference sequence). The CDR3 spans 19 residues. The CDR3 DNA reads TGCAGTGCTAGAGTTAGCAGGGCCAGGGTAGCGGGAGCCGCGGAGACCCAGTACTTC. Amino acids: CSARVSRARVAGAAETQYF.

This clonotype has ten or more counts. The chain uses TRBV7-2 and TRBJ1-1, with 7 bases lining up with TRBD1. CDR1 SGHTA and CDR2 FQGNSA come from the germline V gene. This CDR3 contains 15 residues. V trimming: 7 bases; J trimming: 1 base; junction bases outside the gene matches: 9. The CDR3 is CASKEDRRKNTEAFF. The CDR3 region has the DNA TGTGCCAGCAAGGAGGACAGGAGGAAGAACACTGAAGCTTTCTTT.

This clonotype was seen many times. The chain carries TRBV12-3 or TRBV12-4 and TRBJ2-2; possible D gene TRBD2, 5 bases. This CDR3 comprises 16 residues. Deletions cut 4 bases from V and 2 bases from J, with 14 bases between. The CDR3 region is CASSYLSGLNTGELFF. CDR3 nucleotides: TGTGCCAGCAGTTACCTCTCAGGACTCAACACCGGGGAGCTGTTTTTT.

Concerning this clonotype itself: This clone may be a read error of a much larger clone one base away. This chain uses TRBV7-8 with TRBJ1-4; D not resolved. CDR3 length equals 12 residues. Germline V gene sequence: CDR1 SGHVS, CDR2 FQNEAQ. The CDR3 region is CVSRSTDEKLFF. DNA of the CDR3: TGTGTCAGCAGATCGACCGATGAAAAACTGTTTTTT. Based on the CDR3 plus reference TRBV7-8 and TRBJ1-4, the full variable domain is GAGVSQSPRYKVAKRGQDVALRCDPISGHVSLFWYQQALGQGPEFLTYFQNEAQLDKSGLPSDRFFAERPEGSVSTLKIQRTQQEDSAVYLCVSRSTDEKLFFGSGTQLSVL.